This T cell receptor (beta chain) was retrieved from a study of CD8 T cells in ankylosing spondylitis. Study findings and constraints: Before this, some motif variants had been reported in reactive arthritis synovial fluid and blood. As reported, disease-linked clones showed significant enrichment in matched ankylosing spondylitis synovial fluid. Made up of about eight highly homologous variants, a TCR beta motif appeared characteristic of ankylosing spondylitis blood.

For TCR beta, libraries came from quantitative 5'-RACE with molecular barcodes. TCRdb ran MiXCR on the 5' RACE reads and lists one entry per CDR3 protein. The data hold about 160,000 distinct CDR3 sequences, with around 19% observed a single time. The table lists this clonotype with many counts. Antigen specificity is unknown. From germline, CDR1 is SGDLS and CDR2 YYNGEE. Trimming took 0 bases from V and 5 from J; bases not matched to a gene: 5. This CDR3 spans 14 amino acids. Sequenced: blood, either unsorted or a sorted T cell fraction (not recorded which). J is TRBJ2-7 and V is TRBV9, with 7 nucleotides matching TRBD1. The sequence was collected from a male donor with ankylosing spondylitis or in good health (not recorded which). The CDR3, as DNA: TGTGCCAGCAGCGTAGACCGACAGGGTGACGAGCAGTACTTC. This gives the protein CASSVDRQGDEQYF.